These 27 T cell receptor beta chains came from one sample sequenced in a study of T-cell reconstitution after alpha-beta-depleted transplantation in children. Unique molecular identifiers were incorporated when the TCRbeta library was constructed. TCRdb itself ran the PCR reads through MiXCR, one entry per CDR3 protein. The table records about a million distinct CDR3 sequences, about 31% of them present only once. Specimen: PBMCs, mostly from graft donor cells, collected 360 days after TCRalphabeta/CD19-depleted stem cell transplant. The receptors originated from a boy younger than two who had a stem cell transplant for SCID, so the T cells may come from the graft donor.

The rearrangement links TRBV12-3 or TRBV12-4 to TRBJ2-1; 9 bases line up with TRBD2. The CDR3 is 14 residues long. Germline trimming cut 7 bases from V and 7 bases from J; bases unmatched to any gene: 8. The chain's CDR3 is CASTPGLAGNEQFF. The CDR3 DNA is TGTGCCAGCACCCCGGGTCTAGCGGGGAATGAGCAGTTCTTC.

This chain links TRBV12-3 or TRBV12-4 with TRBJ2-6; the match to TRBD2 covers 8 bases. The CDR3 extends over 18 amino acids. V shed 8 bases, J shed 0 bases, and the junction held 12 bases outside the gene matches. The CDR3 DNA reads TGTGCCAGCTGCCCGGCGGGGGGCCCCGTCTCTGGGGCCAACGTCCTGACTTTC. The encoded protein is CASCPAGGPVSGANVLTF.

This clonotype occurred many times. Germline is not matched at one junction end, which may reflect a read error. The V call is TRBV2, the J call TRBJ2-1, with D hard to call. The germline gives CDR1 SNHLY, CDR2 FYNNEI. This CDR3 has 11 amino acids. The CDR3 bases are TGTGCCAGCAGTGAACAGGCCCATATCCAGTTC. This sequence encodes CASSEQAHIQF.

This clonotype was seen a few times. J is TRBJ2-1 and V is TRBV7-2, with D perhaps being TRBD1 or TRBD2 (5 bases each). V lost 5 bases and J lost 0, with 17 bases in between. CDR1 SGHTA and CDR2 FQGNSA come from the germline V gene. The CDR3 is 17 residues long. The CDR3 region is CASSPRGRSSSYNEQFF. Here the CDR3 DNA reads TGTGCCAGCAGCCCTAGGGGACGTTCTAGCTCCTACAATGAGCAGTTCTTC.

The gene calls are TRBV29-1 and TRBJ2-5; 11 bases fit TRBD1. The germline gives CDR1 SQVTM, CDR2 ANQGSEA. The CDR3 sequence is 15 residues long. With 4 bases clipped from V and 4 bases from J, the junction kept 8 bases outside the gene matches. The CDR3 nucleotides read TGCAGCGTTGCGGTTCAAGGGACAGGGGGAGAGACCCAGTACTTC. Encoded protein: CSVAVQGTGGETQYF.

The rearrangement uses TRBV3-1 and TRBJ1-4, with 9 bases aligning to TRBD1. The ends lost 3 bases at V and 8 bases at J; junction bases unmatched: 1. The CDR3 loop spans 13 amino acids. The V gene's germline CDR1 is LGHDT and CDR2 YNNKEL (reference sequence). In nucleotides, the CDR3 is TGTGCCAGCAGCCATGGACAGGGGGAAAAACTGTTTTTT. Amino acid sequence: CASSHGQGEKLFF.

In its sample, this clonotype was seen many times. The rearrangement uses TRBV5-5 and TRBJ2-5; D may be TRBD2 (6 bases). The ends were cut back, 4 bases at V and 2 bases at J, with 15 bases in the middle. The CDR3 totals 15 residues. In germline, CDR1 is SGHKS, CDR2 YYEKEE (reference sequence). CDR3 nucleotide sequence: TGTGCCAGCAGCCTGGTCCGGGGACTTCAAGAGACCCAGTACTTC. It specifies CASSLVRGLQETQYF.

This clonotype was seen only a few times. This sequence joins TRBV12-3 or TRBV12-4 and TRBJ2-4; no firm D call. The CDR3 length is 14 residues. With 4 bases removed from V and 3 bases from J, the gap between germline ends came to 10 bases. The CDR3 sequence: CASSSPPDKNIQYF. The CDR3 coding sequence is TGTGCCAGCAGTTCCCCGCCAGACAAAAACATTCAGTACTTC.

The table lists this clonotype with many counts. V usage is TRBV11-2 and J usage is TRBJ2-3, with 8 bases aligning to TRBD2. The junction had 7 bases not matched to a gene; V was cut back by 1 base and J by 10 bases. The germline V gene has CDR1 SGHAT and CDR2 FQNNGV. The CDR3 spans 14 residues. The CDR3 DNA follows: TGTGCCAGCAGCTTAGTGGCGGGGGGCGGTGCGCAGTATTTT. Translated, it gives CASSLVAGGGAQYF.

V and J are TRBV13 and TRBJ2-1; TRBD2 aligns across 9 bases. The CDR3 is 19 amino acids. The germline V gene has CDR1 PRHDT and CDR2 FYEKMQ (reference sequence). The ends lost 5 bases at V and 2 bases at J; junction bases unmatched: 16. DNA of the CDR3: TGTGCCAGCAGCAATCAGTTAGCGGGGGCCCCTCTAACCTACAATGAGCAGTTCTTC. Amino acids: CASSNQLAGAPLTYNEQFF.

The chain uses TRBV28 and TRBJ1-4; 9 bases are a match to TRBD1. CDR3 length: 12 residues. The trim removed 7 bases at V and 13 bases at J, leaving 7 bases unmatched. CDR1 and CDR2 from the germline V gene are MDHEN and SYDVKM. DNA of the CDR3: TGTGCCAGCACCCCGGGACAGGGAAGACTGTTTTTT. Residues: CASTPGQGRLFF.

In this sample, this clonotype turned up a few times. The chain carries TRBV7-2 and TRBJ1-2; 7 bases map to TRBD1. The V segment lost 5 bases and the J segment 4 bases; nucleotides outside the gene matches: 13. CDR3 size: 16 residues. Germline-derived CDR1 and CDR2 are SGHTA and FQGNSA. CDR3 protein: CASSRIPKGTVYGYTF. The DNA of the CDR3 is TGTGCCAGCAGCCGAATCCCTAAGGGGACAGTCTATGGCTACACCTTC.

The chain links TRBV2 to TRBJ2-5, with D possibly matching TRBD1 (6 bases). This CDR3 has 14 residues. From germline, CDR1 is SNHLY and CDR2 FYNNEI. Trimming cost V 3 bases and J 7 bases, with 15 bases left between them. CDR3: CASSDGQGLGTQYF. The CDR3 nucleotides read TGTGCCAGCAGTGATGGGCAGGGGCTGGGGACCCAGTACTTC.

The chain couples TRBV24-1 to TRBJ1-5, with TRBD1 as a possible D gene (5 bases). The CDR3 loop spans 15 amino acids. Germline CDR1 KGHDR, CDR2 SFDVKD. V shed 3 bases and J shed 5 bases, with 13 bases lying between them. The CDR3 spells CATSDARVIDQPQHF. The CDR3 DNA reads TGTGCCACCAGTGATGCCAGGGTAATTGATCAGCCCCAGCATTTT.

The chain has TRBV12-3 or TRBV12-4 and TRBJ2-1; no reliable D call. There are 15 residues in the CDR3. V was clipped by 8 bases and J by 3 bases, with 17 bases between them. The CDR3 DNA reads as TGTGCCAGCGCTCCCCCTGGGCTCCTCTACAATGAGCAGTTCTTC. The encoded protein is CASAPPGLLYNEQFF.

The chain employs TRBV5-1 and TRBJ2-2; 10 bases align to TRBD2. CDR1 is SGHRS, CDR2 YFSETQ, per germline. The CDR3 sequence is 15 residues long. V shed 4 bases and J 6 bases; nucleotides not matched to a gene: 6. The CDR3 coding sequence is TGCGCCAGCAGCCTTACTAGCGGGGCTCCCGGGGAGCTGTTTTTT. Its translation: CASSLTSGAPGELFF.

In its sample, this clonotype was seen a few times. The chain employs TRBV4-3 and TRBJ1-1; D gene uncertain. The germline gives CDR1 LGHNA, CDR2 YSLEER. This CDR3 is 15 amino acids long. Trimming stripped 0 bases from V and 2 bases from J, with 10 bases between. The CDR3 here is CASSQDKGLNTEAFF. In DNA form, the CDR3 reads TGCGCCAGCAGCCAAGATAAGGGATTAAACACTGAAGCTTTCTTT.

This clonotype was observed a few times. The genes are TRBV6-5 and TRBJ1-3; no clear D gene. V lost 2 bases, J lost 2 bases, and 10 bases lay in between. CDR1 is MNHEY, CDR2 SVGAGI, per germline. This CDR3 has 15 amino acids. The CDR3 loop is CASSYDGTTGNTIYF. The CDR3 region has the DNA TGTGCCAGCAGTTACGACGGTACAACTGGAAACACCATATATTTT.

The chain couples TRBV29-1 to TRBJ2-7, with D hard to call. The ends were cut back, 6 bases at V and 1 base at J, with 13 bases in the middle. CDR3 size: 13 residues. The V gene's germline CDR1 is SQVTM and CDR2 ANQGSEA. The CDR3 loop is CSVSGDLSYEQYF. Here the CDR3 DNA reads TGCAGCGTGTCGGGTGACCTTTCCTACGAGCAGTACTTC.

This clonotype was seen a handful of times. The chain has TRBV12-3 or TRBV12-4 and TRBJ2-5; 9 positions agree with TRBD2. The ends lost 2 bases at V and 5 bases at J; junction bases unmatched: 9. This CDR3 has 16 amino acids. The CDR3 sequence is CASSLRLAGIQETQYF. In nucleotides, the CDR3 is TGTGCCAGCAGTTTACGCCTAGCGGGGATCCAGGAGACCCAGTACTTC.

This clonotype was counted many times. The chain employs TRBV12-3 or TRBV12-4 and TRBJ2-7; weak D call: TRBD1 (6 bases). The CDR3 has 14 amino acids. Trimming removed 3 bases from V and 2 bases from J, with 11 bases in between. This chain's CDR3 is CASSLGAPTYEQYF. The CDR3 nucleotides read TGTGCCAGCAGTTTGGGGGCCCCGACCTACGAGCAGTACTTC.

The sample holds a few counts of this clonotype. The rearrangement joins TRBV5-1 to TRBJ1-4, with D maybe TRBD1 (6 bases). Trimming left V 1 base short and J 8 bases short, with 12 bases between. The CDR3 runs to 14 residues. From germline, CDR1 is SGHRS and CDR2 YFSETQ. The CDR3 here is CASSLWGRGEKLFF. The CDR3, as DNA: TGCGCCAGCAGCTTGTGGGGCAGGGGAGAAAAACTGTTTTTT. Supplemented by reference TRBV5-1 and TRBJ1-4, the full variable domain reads KAGVTQTPRYLIKTRGQQVTLSCSPISGHRSVSWYQQTPGQGLQFLFEYFSETQRNKGNFPGRFSGRQFSNSRSEMNVSTLELGDSALYLCASSLWGRGEKLFFGSGTQLSVL.

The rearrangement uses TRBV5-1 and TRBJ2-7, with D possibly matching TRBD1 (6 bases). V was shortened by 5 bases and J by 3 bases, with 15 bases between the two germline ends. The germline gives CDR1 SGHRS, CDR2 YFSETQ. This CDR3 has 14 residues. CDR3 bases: TGCGCCAGCAGGTACCGGGACACCAGCTACGAGCAGTACTTC. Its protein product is CASRYRDTSYEQYF.

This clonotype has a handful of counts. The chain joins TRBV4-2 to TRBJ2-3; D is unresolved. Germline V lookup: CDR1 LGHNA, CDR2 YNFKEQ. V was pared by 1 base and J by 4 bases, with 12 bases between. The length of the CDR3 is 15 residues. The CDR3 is CASSQASTTPDTQYF. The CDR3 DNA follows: TGTGCCAGCAGCCAAGCGTCTACAACCCCAGATACGCAGTATTTT.

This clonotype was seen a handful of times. This chain's CDR3 is CASSFSSGDIQYF. In DNA, the CDR3 is TGTGCCAGCAGCTTTAGCTCAGGTGACATTCAGTACTTC. This chain links TRBV7-2 with TRBJ2-4; D unresolved. The V and J ends lost 3 bases and 8 bases respectively, with 11 bases between them. Per the germline V gene, CDR1 is SGHTA and CDR2 is FQGNSA. The length of the CDR3 is 13 residues.

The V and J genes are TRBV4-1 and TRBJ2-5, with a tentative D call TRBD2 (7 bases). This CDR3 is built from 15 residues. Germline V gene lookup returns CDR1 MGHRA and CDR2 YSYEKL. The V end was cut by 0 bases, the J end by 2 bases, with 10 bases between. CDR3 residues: CASSQDGGAQETQYF. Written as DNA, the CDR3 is TGCGCCAGCAGCCAAGATGGGGGGGCTCAAGAGACCCAGTACTTC.

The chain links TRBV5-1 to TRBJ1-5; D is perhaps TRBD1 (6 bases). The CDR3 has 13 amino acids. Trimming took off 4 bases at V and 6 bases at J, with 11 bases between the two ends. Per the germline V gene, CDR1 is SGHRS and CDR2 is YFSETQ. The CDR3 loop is CASSPTGAQPQHF. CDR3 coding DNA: TGCGCCAGCAGCCCCACGGGGGCTCAGCCCCAGCATTTT.